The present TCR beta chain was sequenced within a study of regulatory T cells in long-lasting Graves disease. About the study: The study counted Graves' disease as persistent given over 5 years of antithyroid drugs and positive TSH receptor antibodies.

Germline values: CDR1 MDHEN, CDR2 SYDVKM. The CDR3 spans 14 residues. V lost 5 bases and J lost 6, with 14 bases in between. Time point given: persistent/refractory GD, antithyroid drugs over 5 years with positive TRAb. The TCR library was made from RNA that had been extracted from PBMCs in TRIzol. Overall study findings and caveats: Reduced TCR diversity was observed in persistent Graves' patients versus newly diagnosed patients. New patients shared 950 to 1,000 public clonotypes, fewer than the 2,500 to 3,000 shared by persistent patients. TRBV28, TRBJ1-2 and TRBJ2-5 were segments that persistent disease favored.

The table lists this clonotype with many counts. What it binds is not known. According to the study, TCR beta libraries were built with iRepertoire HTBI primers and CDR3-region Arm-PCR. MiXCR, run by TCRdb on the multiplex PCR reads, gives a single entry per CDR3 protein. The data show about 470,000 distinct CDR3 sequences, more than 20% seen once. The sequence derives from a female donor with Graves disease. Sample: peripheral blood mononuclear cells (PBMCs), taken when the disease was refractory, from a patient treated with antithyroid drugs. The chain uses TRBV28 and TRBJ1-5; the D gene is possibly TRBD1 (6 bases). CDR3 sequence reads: CASSPSGVGQPQHF. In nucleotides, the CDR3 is TGTGCCAGCAGTCCTTCAGGGGTAGGTCAGCCCCAGCATTTT.